This T cell receptor (beta chain) appears in the sequencing data of a study of PD-1 blockade in classical Hodgkin lymphoma. About the study: It was nivolumab at 3 mg/kg, given intravenously every 2 weeks, that patients received.

On this clone: Its antigen is not known.

CDR3 size: 13 residues. V was pared by 2 bases and J by 2 bases, with 7 bases between. In germline, CDR1 is SGHNT, CDR2 YYREEE (reference sequence). Study outcomes and limitations: According to reports, newly diagnosed patients had lower baseline TCR diversity than healthy donors, and relapsed/refractory patients had lower baseline TCR diversity still.

Only in-frame clones appear in the TCRdb table, and some are missing; sequencing was by immunoSEQ multiplex PCR. The table shows about 28,000 clones, with roughly 75% occurring only once. Regarding time point: cycle 4 day 1 (C4D1), after six to seven weeks of nivolumab. Every single patient, without exception, relapsed after autologous stem cell transplantation, and brentuximab vedotin exposure varied. Best outcomes ranged across complete response, partial response and progressive disease. V usage is TRBV5-4 and J usage is TRBJ1-2; D is undetermined. Here the sequenced sample was peripheral blood mononuclear cells (PBMCs), taken before the fourth cycle of nivolumab. The TCR originated in a human donor with classical Hodgkin lymphoma. This chain's CDR3 is CASSFRRNYGYTF. In nucleotides, the CDR3 is TGTGCCAGCAGCTTTCGGCGGAACTATGGCTACACCTTC.